These 27 T cell receptor beta chains came from one sample sequenced in a study of blood T cell repertoires in COVID-19. The assay was immunoSEQ multiplex PCR, and TCRdb's table has in-frame clones only and misses some. This table holds a few hundred thousand clones, around nine tenths found once. The sample comprised peripheral blood. These receptors came from a man aged 55 to 70 with acute or convalescent COVID-19.

The CDR3 nucleotides read TGTGCCAGCAGCGAGAAGGGACTAGCGGGGTCAAAACGGCGGGAGCAGTACTTC. This gives the protein CASSEKGLAGSKRREQYF. This chain links TRBV7-2 with TRBJ2-7; TRBD2 matches 13 bases. Germline loops: CDR1 SGHTA, CDR2 FQGNSA. This CDR3 comprises 18 residues. The V segment lost 5 bases and the J segment 7 bases; nucleotides outside the gene matches: 17.

This clone has a single count. The chain links TRBV6-5 to TRBJ1-2, with D possibly TRBD1 on 5 matching bases. Trimming left V 6 bases short and J 2 bases short, with 10 bases between. The CDR3 loop spans 13 amino acids. Germline V lookup: CDR1 MNHEY, CDR2 SVGAGI. Here the CDR3 reads CASRRRQNYGYTF. In DNA form, the CDR3 reads TGTGCCAGCAGACGCCGACAGAACTATGGCTACACCTTC.

The chain links TRBV19 to TRBJ2-3; TRBD2 agrees at 10 bases. The junction had 7 bases not matched to a gene; V was cut back by 4 bases and J by 3 bases. Germline assignment: CDR1 LNHDA and CDR2 SQIVND (reference sequence). CDR3 length: 16 residues. The CDR3 spells CASSTISGGSTDTQYF. Written as DNA, the CDR3 is TGTGCCAGTAGTACTATTAGCGGGGGGTCTACAGATACGCAGTATTTT.

This clone was recorded once. This chain joins TRBV2 and TRBJ2-7, with no clear D. CDR1 and CDR2 (germline): SNHLY, FYNNEI. V lost 5 bases to trimming and J lost 4 bases, with 18 bases between them. This CDR3 region has 15 residues. The CDR3 nucleotides read TGTGCCAGCAGTTCCCCGCTTGACAACCGTTACGAGCAGTACTTC. Its protein is CASSSPLDNRYEQYF. Full variable domain (rest looked up from reference TRBV2 and TRBJ2-7): EPEVTQTPSHQVTQMGQEVILRCVPISNHLYFYWYRQILGQKVEFLVSFYNNEISEKSEIFDDQFSVERPDGSNFTLKIRSTKLEDSAMYFCASSSPLDNRYEQYFGPGTRLTVT.

The chain links TRBV11-3 to TRBJ2-7; 12 nucleotides agree with TRBD2. CDR1 SGHNT and CDR2 YENEEA come from the germline V gene. V shed 5 bases, J shed 9 bases, and the junction held 8 bases outside the gene matches. The CDR3 loop spans 14 amino acids. Here the CDR3 reads CASSPQTSGGLQYF. CDR3 in DNA: TGTGCCAGCAGCCCTCAGACTAGCGGGGGCTTGCAGTACTTC.

The chain carries TRBV5-4 and TRBJ2-1, with 7 bases matching TRBD1. V shed 1 base and J 0 bases; nucleotides not matched to a gene: 1. Germline assignment: CDR1 SGHNT and CDR2 YYREEE (reference sequence). This CDR3 contains 15 residues. The CDR3 DNA sequence: TGTGCCAGCAGCTTGCCAGGGGGCTCCTACAATGAGCAGTTCTTC. It translates to CASSLPGGSYNEQFF.

The chain has TRBV14 and TRBJ2-4; 7 bases align to TRBD2. The V gene's germline CDR1 is SGHDN and CDR2 FVKESK. V was clipped by 4 bases and J by 9 bases; unmatched bases: 15. CDR3 length: 16 residues. In DNA form, the CDR3 reads TGTGCCAGCAGCCTCTTAAGCTGGGAGGGAACGAGCATTCAGTACTTC. Translated, it gives CASSLLSWEGTSIQYF.

This rearrangement joins TRBV19 to TRBJ2-4; D uncertain. Germline V gene sequence: CDR1 LNHDA, CDR2 SQIVND (reference sequence). CDR3 length: 15 amino acids. V dropped 4 bases and J dropped 2 bases, with 12 bases sitting between them. The CDR3 here is CASSSSAASKNIQYF. Written as DNA, the CDR3 is TGTGCCAGTAGTAGTTCGGCGGCATCCAAAAACATTCAGTACTTC.

The chain employs TRBV9 and TRBJ2-7, with 10 bases lining up with TRBD1. The CDR3 is 14 residues long. The V segment lost 4 bases and the J segment 6 bases; nucleotides outside the gene matches: 7. The germline V gene encodes CDR1 SGDLS and CDR2 YYNGEE. CDR3 in amino acids: CASSSRQGASEQYF. CDR3 bases: TGTGCCAGCAGCTCCCGACAGGGGGCCAGCGAGCAGTACTTC. The entire variable domain, with the rest obtained from reference TRBV9 and TRBJ2-7, is as follows: DSGVTQTPKHLITATGQRVTLRCSPRSGDLSVYWYQQSLDQGLQFLIQYYNGEERAKGNILERFSAQQFPDLHSELNLSSLELGDSALYFCASSSRQGASEQYFGPGTRLTVT.

The chain has TRBV5-6 and TRBJ2-3, with unresolved D. CDR1 and CDR2 from the germline V gene are SGHDT and YYEEEE. The CDR3 is 15 amino acids. The ends were cut back, 1 base at V and 6 bases at J, with 15 bases in the middle. In nucleotides, the CDR3 is TGTGCCAGCAGCTTGTACGATGTGTTGAGGGATACGCAGTATTTT. Protein sequence: CASSLYDVLRDTQYF.

This sequence joins TRBV3-1 (or the pseudogene TRBV3-2) and TRBJ2-4, with 12 positions matching TRBD1. V shed 0 bases and J 0 bases; nucleotides not matched to a gene: 9. Germline CDR1 reads LGHDT; CDR2 reads YNNKEL (reference sequence). The CDR3 runs to 20 residues. CDR3 nucleotides: TGTGCCAGCAGCCAAGATCCGGGACAGGGGGCTGGTCTAGCCAAAAACATTCAGTACTTC. Its protein is CASSQDPGQGAGLAKNIQYF.

J is TRBJ2-5 and V is TRBV3-1 (or the pseudogene TRBV3-2); 8 bases are a match to TRBD2. There are 15 residues in the CDR3. Germline V lookup: CDR1 LGHDT, CDR2 YNNKEL (reference sequence). Trimming cost V 0 bases and J 5 bases; bases outside gene matches: 5. DNA for the CDR3: TGTGCCAGCAGCCAAGATCGGGGGGGCTGGGAGACCCAGTACTTC. It encodes CASSQDRGGWETQYF.

There are a few counts of this clone. The chain recombines TRBV7-3 with TRBJ1-1, with a possible D match to TRBD1 (6 bases). The CDR3 has 14 residues. V was shortened by 5 bases and J by 2 bases, with 12 bases between the two germline ends. Germline loops: CDR1 SGHTA, CDR2 FQGTGA. Written as DNA, the CDR3 is TGTGCCAGCAGCCTACAGGGAACCAACACTGAAGCTTTCTTT. It translates to CASSLQGTNTEAFF.

This chain joins TRBV15 and TRBJ2-7; possible D gene TRBD1, 6 bases. Per the germline V gene, CDR1 is LNHNV and CDR2 is YYDKDF (reference sequence). This CDR3 contains 15 residues. The V end lost 3 bases, the J end lost 2 bases, and 14 bases lay between the germline ends. Written as DNA, the CDR3 is TGTGCCACCAGCAGGGCTAAGGGGGTAACCTACGAGCAGTACTTC. Protein product: CATSRAKGVTYEQYF.

The gene calls are TRBV28 and TRBJ2-4; 8 positions match TRBD2. The CDR3 sequence is 16 residues long. Unmatched junction bases numbered 5, after V lost 4 bases and J lost 0 bases. Germline values: CDR1 MDHEN, CDR2 SYDVKM. CDR3 in DNA: TGTGCCAGCAGTTCCACGGGGGGGCTAGCCAAAAACATTCAGTACTTC. Residues: CASSSTGGLAKNIQYF.

This clone occurred once. As DNA, the CDR3 is TGTGCAAGTCGTTGGGCGCTGGAGGGGGGGCCGGGTAATGAAAAACTGTTTTTT. It encodes CASRWALEGGPGNEKLFF. J is TRBJ1-4 and V is TRBV12-2. TRBV12-2 is assigned pseudogene status. The CDR3 spans 18 residues.

This rearrangement joins TRBV4-1 to TRBJ1-2; D gene uncertain. Deletions cut 0 bases from V and 2 bases from J, with 10 bases between. Per germline, CDR1 MGHRA and CDR2 YSYEKL. The CDR3 covers 15 residues. CDR3 region: CASSQDWPGNYGYTF. The CDR3 DNA reads TGCGCCAGCAGCCAAGATTGGCCGGGGAACTATGGCTACACCTTC.

The rearrangement uses TRBV11-2 and TRBJ1-2; a possible D gene is TRBD1 (5 bases). Trimming stripped 1 base from V and 8 bases from J, with 26 bases between. CDR1 is SGHAT, CDR2 FQNNGV, per germline. The CDR3 contains 18 residues. The CDR3 DNA follows: TGTGCCAGCAGCTTAGGCCTCAGTGGAGGGGTCGGCCGGGGGGGCTACACCTTC. It translates to CASSLGLSGGVGRGGYTF.

The chain joins TRBV18 to TRBJ1-2; 8 nucleotides align to TRBD1. This CDR3 has 15 amino acids. The germline V gene encodes CDR1 KGHSH and CDR2 LQKENI. The V segment lost 6 bases and the J segment 3 bases; nucleotides outside the gene matches: 9. Here the CDR3 DNA reads TGTGCCAGCTCTCCTGGACAGGGTGCGGACTATGGCTACACCTTC. It specifies CASSPGQGADYGYTF.

The chain is built from TRBV15 and TRBJ2-7; TRBD1 aligns across 7 bases. V shed 3 bases and J 3 bases; nucleotides not matched to a gene: 20. The CDR3 consists of 19 residues. Germline values: CDR1 LNHNV, CDR2 YYDKDF (reference sequence). The CDR3 spells CATSSESLGTAQYRYEQYF. CDR3 nucleotides: TGTGCCACCAGCAGTGAATCATTAGGGACAGCCCAATACCGCTACGAGCAGTACTTC.

The chain combines TRBV9 with TRBJ1-4; 8 bases agree with TRBD1. J lost 7 bases, V lost 0 bases, and 26 bases had no gene match. Looked up from germline, CDR1 is SGDLS and CDR2 is YYNGEE. This CDR3 contains 22 residues. CDR3 in amino acids: CASSVEAPPGGVGDGRREKLFF. As DNA, the CDR3 is TGTGCCAGCAGCGTAGAGGCCCCCCCAGGGGGCGTTGGTGACGGACGGCGTGAAAAACTGTTTTTT. Full variable domain (rest looked up from reference TRBV9 and TRBJ1-4): DSGVTQTPKHLITATGQRVTLRCSPRSGDLSVYWYQQSLDQGLQFLIQYYNGEERAKGNILERFSAQQFPDLHSELNLSSLELGDSALYFCASSVEAPPGGVGDGRREKLFFGSGTQLSVL.

The chain uses TRBV11-2 and TRBJ2-5; possible D gene TRBD1, 5 bases. CDR3 size: 14 residues. From germline, CDR1 is SGHAT and CDR2 FQNNGV. Trimming pared 5 bases from V and 3 bases from J, leaving 13 bases between. CDR3 bases: TGTGCCAGCAGCCCTCTCTTAGGGGAAGAGACCCAGTACTTC. This gives the protein CASSPLLGEETQYF. The variable domain in full, completed from reference TRBV11-2 and TRBJ2-5, reads EAGVAQSPRYKIIEKRQSVAFWCNPISGHATLYWYQQILGQGPKLLIQFQNNGVVDDSQLPKDRFSAERLKGVDSTLKIQPAKLEDSAVYLCASSPLLGEETQYFGPGTRLLVL.

The CDR3 coding sequence is TGTGCCAGCAGTTTAGGGCAGAGTTATGAAAAACTGTTTTTT. Its translation is CASSLGQSYEKLFF. This chain connects TRBV28 to TRBJ1-4, with D uncertain. Germline V lookup: CDR1 MDHEN, CDR2 SYDVKM. The CDR3 totals 14 residues. V was clipped by 2 bases and J by 6 bases, with 10 bases between them. The full variable domain, with the rest looked up from reference TRBV28 and TRBJ1-4, is DVKVTQSSRYLVKRTGEKVFLECVQDMDHENMFWYRQDPGLGLRLIYFSYDVKMKEKGDIPEGYSVSREKKERFSLILESASTNQTSMYLCASSLGQSYEKLFFGSGTQLSVL.

The chain has TRBV5-6 and TRBJ1-4; D may be TRBD1 (5 bases). The length of the CDR3 is 15 residues. Per the germline V gene, CDR1 is SGHDT and CDR2 is YYEEEE. The V gene lost 5 bases and the J gene lost 5 bases, with 16 bases spanning the gap. In DNA, the CDR3 is TGTGCCAGCAGTTTCGCGACAGTCAGGAATGAAAAACTGTTTTTT. Protein product: CASSFATVRNEKLFF. Full variable domain (missing parts from reference TRBV5-6 and TRBJ1-4): DAGVTQSPTHLIKTRGQQVTLRCSPKSGHDTVSWYQQALGQGPQFIFQYYEEEERQRGNFPDRFSGHQFPNYSSELNVNALLLGDSALYLCASSFATVRNEKLFFGSGTQLSVL.

The rearrangement links TRBV6-6 to TRBJ2-7; 11 nucleotides agree with TRBD1. Trimming removed 7 bases from V and 3 bases from J; junction bases left unmatched: 11. CDR1 is MNHNY, CDR2 SVGAGI, per germline (reference sequence). The CDR3 is made up of 16 amino acids. CDR3 DNA: TGTGCCAGCACTCCCGGCAAGGGGACAGGGGGCTACGAGCAGTACTTC. Translation: CASTPGKGTGGYEQYF.

V is TRBV15 and J is TRBJ1-6; weak D call: TRBD1 (6 bases). The CDR3 consists of 14 residues. V was shortened by 1 base and J by 9 bases, with 10 bases between the two germline ends. Germline V CDR1 and CDR2: LNHNV, YYDKDF (reference sequence). The CDR3 sequence: CATSRGGLGSPLHF. The CDR3, as DNA: TGTGCCACCAGCAGAGGGGGGCTGGGTTCACCCCTCCACTTT.

The chain uses TRBV5-5 and TRBJ2-7, with D possibly matching TRBD1 (5 bases). Germline lookup yields CDR1 SGHKS and CDR2 YYEKEE (reference sequence). The CDR3 length is 15 residues. V was shortened by 0 bases and J by 2 bases, with 12 bases between the two germline ends. CDR3: CASSLGSAGPYEQYF. The DNA for the CDR3 is TGTGCCAGCAGCTTGGGGTCTGCAGGGCCCTACGAGCAGTACTTC. The variable domain in full, completed from reference TRBV5-5 and TRBJ2-7, reads DAGVTQSPTHLIKTRGQQVTLRCSPISGHKSVSWYQQVLGQGPQFIFQYYEKEERGRGNFPDRFSARQFPNYSSELNVNALLLGDSALYLCASSLGSAGPYEQYFGPGTRLTVT.